This T cell receptor beta chain was obtained from a study of T-cell reconstitution after alpha-beta-depleted transplantation in children. Overall study findings and caveats: Newly produced T cells mostly provided counts and TCRbeta diversity after one year, as hyperexpanded clones declined. Diversity of TCRbeta at day 60 was high in some patients, arising from surviving recipient T cells and thymic progenitors. Reportedly, roughly two months post-transplant, alpha-beta T cells arose from several hundred expanded graft clones.

Between the trimmed V and J ends, which lost 2 bases and 7 bases, there was a span of 12 bases. The CDR3 covers 14 residues. Germline loops: CDR1 LNHDA, CDR2 SQIVND (reference sequence). A few counts support this clonotype. The antigen remains undetermined. Preparing the TCRbeta library involved the use of unique molecular identifiers. From the PCR reads, TCRdb called clonotypes with MiXCR, one entry per CDR3 protein. Of approximately 490,000 distinct CDR3 sequences in the sample, roughly 10% were seen once. The chain is built from TRBV19 and TRBJ2-1; no reliable D call. Material: PBMCs, obtained before TCRalphabeta/CD19-depleted stem cell transplant. The clonotype comes from a child younger than 10 with inherited bone marrow failure, due to receive a stem cell transplant. CDR3 nucleotide sequence: TGTGCCAGTAGTATAAGGTCTTTCGGGAATGAGCAGTTCTTC. It encodes CASSIRSFGNEQFF.